One and the same sample provided the 32 T cell receptor beta chains below, sequenced in a study of vaccination and CD4 T cells after COVID-19 (dated by TCRdb to about 2022). Libraries were prepared through PCR. The data were produced on an Illumina iSeq 100. DNA from cultured CD4+ T cells underwent TCR sequencing with the Oncomine TCR Beta short-read assay at the Johns Hopkins FTIC core. Using fastp trimming at Q25 and MiXCR clonotype assembly, TCRdb reanalyzed the public sequencing data and kept in-frame beta chains. Every distinct CDR3 protein forms one entry, paired with its most common genes and DNA. This sample holds some 23,000 distinct CDR3 sequences; 28% were observed only once. The ten largest account for around 7.5% of the sample. Which antigens these TCRs recognize remains unknown. According to the study, the label for this sample's time point signals: late sampling 161 to 241 days after vaccination in a few convalescent patients. Explained via the paper, the treatment or condition label denotes: roughly 10-day PBMC culture with coronavirus spike peptide pools or control peptides (ViraFEST assay).

The material was CD4+ T cells from blood, cultured in vitro, obtained about 7 months after SARS-CoV-2 vaccination. These receptors all stem from a human donor who had recovered from COVID-19.

This chain links TRBV27 with TRBJ2-1; a weak D match, TRBD2 (5 bases). V was pared by 5 bases and J by 16 bases, with 21 bases between. Germline CDR1 is MNHEY and CDR2 is SMNVEV (reference sequence). This CDR3 has 13 residues. The CDR3 DNA reads as TGTGCCAGCAGTCCGACCCCCCGGGGAAAGGGTTTCTTC. Translated: CASSPTPRGKGFF.

This chain links TRBV19 with TRBJ1-1; D is unresolved. Trimming took 4 bases from V and 2 from J, leaving 17 bases between them. The CDR3 runs 16 residues. Per germline, CDR1 LNHDA and CDR2 SQIVND (reference sequence). The CDR3 DNA reads TGTGCCAGTAGTAGTTGGGCAGGAACCGATAACACTGAAGCTTTCTTT. It translates to CASSSWAGTDNTEAFF.

The CDR3 DNA is TGCAGTGCTAGAGATGGGGCGGGAGGGGCCACAGATACGCAGTATTTT. As protein: CSARDGAGGATDTQYF. This chain uses TRBV20-1 with TRBJ2-3, with TRBD2 matching 9 bases. Germline loops: CDR1 DFQATT, CDR2 SNEGSKA (reference sequence). J was trimmed by 2 bases and V by 0 bases; bases with no gene match: 6. The CDR3 has 16 amino acids.

This clonotype was found a few times. J is TRBJ1-2 and V is TRBV24-1; D not resolved. Deletions cut 1 base from V and 8 bases from J, with 4 bases between. The CDR3 is made up of 11 amino acids. The germline V gene has CDR1 KGHDR and CDR2 SFDVKD. In DNA, the CDR3 is TGTGCCACCAGTGATTTAGGAGGCTACACCTTC. Protein sequence: CATSDLGGYTF.

This clonotype was counted between two and nine times. This chain joins TRBV19 and TRBJ1-5; tentatively, D is TRBD1 (5 bases). V gave up 5 bases and J gave up 1 base, with 12 bases separating them. Germline lookup yields CDR1 LNHDA and CDR2 SQIVND (reference sequence). This CDR3 is 15 amino acids long. CDR3 sequence reads: CASSPTGQSNQPQHF. The DNA of the CDR3 is TGTGCCAGTAGTCCAACAGGTCAAAGCAATCAGCCCCAGCATTTT.

The table lists this clonotype with a few counts. The chain has TRBV7-6 and TRBJ2-3, with TRBD2 matching over 15 bases. This CDR3 region has 16 residues. Germline values: CDR1 SGHVS, CDR2 FNYEAQ. V was clipped by 5 bases and J by 5 bases; unmatched bases: 5. The CDR3 nucleotides read TGTGCCAGCAGCCAGGGGACTAGCGGGAGGATAGATACGCAGTATTTT. This translates into CASSQGTSGRIDTQYF.

The chain couples TRBV5-1 to TRBJ2-1; D is perhaps TRBD2 (7 bases). Trimming left V 3 bases short and J 0 bases short, with 13 bases between. The length of the CDR3 is 16 residues. Germline lookup yields CDR1 SGHRS and CDR2 YFSETQ. The CDR3 loop reads CASSSTGGLSYNEQFF. CDR3 sequence (DNA): TGCGCCAGCAGCTCCACCGGGGGGCTCTCCTACAATGAGCAGTTCTTC. Complete variable domain (other parts from reference TRBV5-1 and TRBJ2-1): KAGVTQTPRYLIKTRGQQVTLSCSPISGHRSVSWYQQTPGQGLQFLFEYFSETQRNKGNFPGRFSGRQFSNSRSEMNVSTLELGDSALYLCASSSTGGLSYNEQFFGPGTRLTVL.

This chain joins TRBV6-2 or TRBV6-3 and TRBJ2-5; 7 bases line up with TRBD1. The CDR3 sequence is 14 residues long. J was trimmed by 1 base and V by 5 bases; bases with no gene match: 4. Per germline, CDR1 MNHEY and CDR2 SVGEGT. CDR3 protein: CASSPDRAQETQYF. In nucleotides, the CDR3 is TGTGCCAGCAGTCCTGACAGGGCCCAAGAGACCCAGTACTTC.

This clonotype has more than one count but fewer than ten. J is TRBJ1-2 and V is TRBV10-3; the match to TRBD1 covers 10 bases. Germline-derived CDR1 and CDR2 are ENHRY and SYGVKD. The V gene end was trimmed by 6 bases and the J gene end by 1 base; junction bases not matched to a gene: 2. The CDR3 extends over 14 amino acids. The CDR3 coding sequence is TGTGCCATCAGGGGGACAGGGGATAACTATGGCTACACCTTC. This codes for CAIRGTGDNYGYTF.

This clonotype was observed a few times. V and J are TRBV15 and TRBJ2-5; 10 positions match TRBD2. The CDR3 sequence is 16 residues long. Germline lookup yields CDR1 LNHNV and CDR2 YYDKDF (reference sequence). V lost 0 bases and J lost 4; bases outside the gene matches: 5. The CDR3 loop reads CATSRDRASGRETQYF. The CDR3, as DNA: TGTGCCACCAGCAGAGATCGGGCTAGCGGGAGAGAGACCCAGTACTTC.

This clonotype was observed a few times. The junction departs from the called germline gene at one end, perhaps through a read error. The chain has TRBV7-7 and TRBJ2-5; 7 positions agree with TRBD1. This CDR3 region has 13 residues. Germline CDR1 and CDR2: SSHAT and FNYEAQ (reference sequence). The CDR3 region is CASSTGQQETQYF. The CDR3 DNA follows: TGTGCTAGCAGCACGGGACAGCAAGAGACCCAGTACTTC.

The gene calls are TRBV7-9 and TRBJ2-1, with unresolved D. Trimming pared 3 bases from V and 7 bases from J, leaving 13 bases between. The length of the CDR3 is 14 residues. The germline V gene encodes CDR1 SEHNR and CDR2 FQNEAQ (reference sequence). The CDR3 coding sequence is TGTGCCAGCAGCTTCAGTCAAGTATTGAATGAGCAGTTCTTC. It is translated as CASSFSQVLNEQFF.

The chain has TRBV20-1 and TRBJ2-7; 7 nucleotides agree with TRBD2. V gave up 6 bases and J gave up 7 bases; unmatched junction bases: 12. Germline V lookup: CDR1 DFQATT, CDR2 SNEGSKA (reference sequence). The CDR3 sequence is 13 residues long. CDR3 loop: CSADRAGTNEQYF. CDR3 DNA sequence: TGCAGTGCCGATAGAGCGGGGACCAATGAGCAGTACTTC.

For this clonotype: One end of the junction varies from germline; a read error may be responsible. In nucleotides, the CDR3 is TGTGCCAGCAACTTAGTCAACGGTTCACCCCTCCACTTT. It yields the protein CASNLVNGSPLHF. The chain is built from TRBV7-3 and TRBJ1-6; D gene uncertain. This CDR3 is built from 13 residues. Looked up from germline, CDR1 is SGHTA and CDR2 is FQGTGA.

The V call is TRBV11-2, the J call TRBJ2-7, with 10 bases that match TRBD2. The CDR3 has 15 amino acids. The V gene end was trimmed by 4 bases and the J gene end by 6 bases; junction bases not matched to a gene: 9. Germline lookup yields CDR1 SGHAT and CDR2 FQNNGV. The CDR3: CASSSRASGRGEQYF. The CDR3 DNA follows: TGTGCCAGCAGCTCCCGGGCTAGCGGGAGAGGCGAGCAGTACTTC.

V usage is TRBV6-1 and J usage is TRBJ2-7; 8 bases align to TRBD1. The CDR3 loop spans 16 amino acids. Germline V gene lookup returns CDR1 MNHNS and CDR2 SASEGT. The J segment lost 0 bases and the V segment lost 6 bases, leaving 10 bases of the junction unmatched. The CDR3 loop reads CASRGQDGSYSYEQYF. The DNA of the CDR3 is TGTGCCAGCAGGGGACAGGACGGCAGCTACTCCTACGAGCAGTACTTC.

In this sample, this clonotype turned up a few times. This chain uses TRBV6-1 with TRBJ2-5; D is unclear. V lost 6 bases and J lost 0, with 5 bases in between. This CDR3 has 12 residues. CDR1 and CDR2 (germline): MNHNS, SASEGT. CDR3 sequence (DNA): TGTGCCAGCAGGGCGGACCAAGAGACCCAGTACTTC. Amino acids: CASRADQETQYF.

The chain has TRBV27 and TRBJ2-3; 11 bases agree with TRBD2. Germline V gene sequence: CDR1 MNHEY, CDR2 SMNVEV (reference sequence). This CDR3 comprises 20 residues. With 5 bases clipped from V and 0 bases from J, the junction kept 16 bases outside the gene matches. The CDR3: CASSPHPGTSGPLSTDTQYF. CDR3 coding DNA: TGTGCCAGCAGTCCCCACCCCGGGACTAGCGGACCTCTTAGCACAGATACGCAGTATTTT.

This clonotype came up a few times. The rearrangement links TRBV28 to TRBJ1-2; 8 bases align to TRBD1. The V segment lost 2 bases and the J segment 1 base; nucleotides outside the gene matches: 9. Germline CDR1 reads MDHEN; CDR2 reads SYDVKM. This CDR3 comprises 17 residues. The CDR3 DNA is TGTGCCAGCAGTTTAAGTGGACAGGGAGATTTTAACTATGGCTACACCTTC. Protein product: CASSLSGQGDFNYGYTF.

This clonotype occurred a few times. This sequence joins TRBV6-1 and TRBJ1-2; D remains ambiguous. This CDR3 is built from 13 residues. Germline V gene sequence: CDR1 MNHNS, CDR2 SASEGT. Trimming took 6 bases from V and 8 from J, leaving 16 bases between them. CDR3 protein: CASSPILGRGYTF. The DNA of the CDR3 is TGTGCCAGCAGCCCTATCCTCGGTCGGGGCTACACCTTC.

This clonotype has more than one count but fewer than ten. The chain combines TRBV7-8 with TRBJ1-1; D remains ambiguous. The length of the CDR3 is 17 residues. CDR1 is SGHVS, CDR2 FQNEAQ, per germline. V lost 0 bases, J lost 3 bases, and 17 bases lay in between. The CDR3 DNA is TGTGCCAGCAGCTTAGCACAGCCCAAAAGGTCGTACACTGAAGCTTTCTTT. Translating it yields CASSLAQPKRSYTEAFF.

This clonotype was seen a handful of times. The rearrangement links TRBV25-1 to TRBJ2-3; D is unclear. From germline, CDR1 is MGHDK and CDR2 SYGVNS. Trimming shortened V by 6 bases and J by 1 base, and 8 bases separated the two germline ends. The CDR3 is made up of 13 amino acids. The CDR3 reads CASRATGTDTQYF. The CDR3 nucleotides are TGTGCCAGCAGAGCGACGGGCACAGATACGCAGTATTTT.

The table lists this clonotype with many counts. As DNA, the CDR3 is TGTGCCAGCAGCTGGGGGGGAAATCAGCCCCAGCATTTT. Amino acid sequence: CASSWGGNQPQHF. The chain couples TRBV7-9 to TRBJ1-5; a weak D match, TRBD1 (5 bases). Trimming removed 4 bases from V and 4 bases from J, with 8 bases in between. This CDR3 comprises 13 residues. The V gene's germline CDR1 is SEHNR and CDR2 FQNEAQ (reference sequence).

This clonotype is classed as medium-sized. The rearrangement joins TRBV7-9 to TRBJ1-5; TRBD1 matches at 8 bases. The CDR3 length is 15 residues. The V and J ends lost 1 base and 7 bases, in that order; junction bases with no gene match: 6. Germline CDR1 and CDR2: SEHNR and FQNEAQ (reference sequence). The CDR3 loop reads CASSLGTGKVQPQHF. For the CDR3, the DNA is TGTGCCAGCAGCTTAGGGACAGGGAAGGTACAGCCCCAGCATTTT. Variable domain in full (rest from reference TRBV7-9 and TRBJ1-5): DTGVSQNPRHKITKRGQNVTFRCDPISEHNRLYWYRQTLGQGPEFLTYFQNEAQLEKSRLLSDRFSAERPKGSFSTLEIQRTEQGDSAMYLCASSLGTGKVQPQHFGDGTRLSIL.

The rearrangement uses TRBV7-9 and TRBJ2-7, with D perhaps TRBD2 (6 bases). Per germline, CDR1 SEHNR and CDR2 FQNEAQ (reference sequence). The CDR3 has 15 residues. Trimming took 10 bases from V and 0 from J, leaving 19 bases between them. CDR3 nucleotide sequence: TGTGCCACCCTGTTTTTGGGGGAGGACTCCTACGAGCAGTACTTC. Its translation is CATLFLGEDSYEQYF.

The rearrangement joins TRBV29-1 to TRBJ2-7; D unclear. CDR1 is SQVTM and CDR2 is ANQGSEA in the germline V gene. CDR3 length: 18 amino acids. V was trimmed by 6 bases and J by 1 base, leaving 28 bases between them. The CDR3 sequence: CSVELPPRVELISYEQYF. CDR3 nucleotides: TGCAGCGTCGAGTTGCCCCCCCGGGTGGAGTTAATATCCTACGAGCAGTACTTC.

This clonotype has a handful of counts. This chain connects TRBV6-1 to TRBJ2-3; TRBD1 matches at 10 bases. Germline lookup yields CDR1 MNHNS and CDR2 SASEGT. V lost 8 bases, J lost 4 bases, and 15 bases stayed unmatched. The CDR3 extends over 17 amino acids. Written as DNA, the CDR3 is TGTGCCAGCTCTAGGGTAACCGGGACAGGGGTTCCAGATACGCAGTATTTT. Translating gives CASSRVTGTGVPDTQYF.

V usage is TRBV7-9 and J usage is TRBJ1-2; TRBD1 matches 7 bases. Trimming took 5 bases from V and 7 from J; bases not matched to a gene: 4. The V gene's germline CDR1 is SEHNR and CDR2 FQNEAQ (reference sequence). The CDR3 contains 12 residues. In DNA form, the CDR3 reads TGTGCCAGCAGCCTTACAGGGGCTGGCTACACCTTC. This gives the protein CASSLTGAGYTF.

This clonotype has only a few counts. CDR3 in DNA: TGTGCCAGCAGCTTAGGTCGCCGCAGGGGCGCAAATGGCTACACCTTC. Amino acid sequence: CASSLGRRRGANGYTF. V gene TRBV7-8 combines with J gene TRBJ1-2; perhaps TRBD1 as D (6 bases). Trimming removed 1 base at V and 6 bases at J, with 18 bases between. Per the germline V gene, CDR1 is SGHVS and CDR2 is FQNEAQ. The CDR3 totals 16 residues.

This clonotype was recorded a few times. The V and J genes are TRBV7-9 and TRBJ2-3; 9 bases line up with TRBD2. This CDR3 comprises 17 residues. Germline V gene data show CDR1 as SEHNR and CDR2 as FQNEAQ (reference sequence). V dropped 5 bases and J dropped 2; count of bases not matched to a gene: 11. The CDR3 DNA reads as TGTGCCAGCAGCACCACCCGGGCGGGAGGGGCCACAGATACGCAGTATTTT. Encoded protein: CASSTTRAGGATDTQYF.

The rearrangement joins TRBV7-8 to TRBJ1-2; no reliable D call. The V gene's germline CDR1 is SGHVS and CDR2 FQNEAQ. V was cut by 1 base and J by 3 bases, with 12 bases left in between. The CDR3 covers 15 residues. Here the CDR3 reads CASSLVGQPDYGYTF. The CDR3 DNA reads as TGTGCCAGCAGCTTAGTTGGGCAGCCCGACTATGGCTACACCTTC.

The rearrangement uses TRBV6-1 and TRBJ1-6; TRBD1 matches at 7 bases. Trimming cost V 4 bases and J 2 bases; bases outside gene matches: 11. Germline assignment: CDR1 MNHNS and CDR2 SASEGT. The CDR3 sequence is 18 residues long. CDR3 sequence (DNA): TGTGCCAGCAGTGCCCGATCGGACAGGCGGCCCTATAATTCACCCCTCCACTTT. Translating it yields CASSARSDRRPYNSPLHF.